The 11 T cell receptor beta chains listed next were all sequenced from one sample in a study of control samples from healthy donors and cancer patients. The repertoire was sequenced with immunoSEQ multiplex PCR; TCRdb's copy has only in-frame clones and lacks some. Of 130,000 or so clones detected, roughly 90% appear once; the ten largest clones hold around 5.8%. The sequenced material came from blood. These receptors were obtained from a man aged 18-30 years in good health.

This chain connects TRBV3-1 (or the pseudogene TRBV3-2) to TRBJ1-2; TRBD1 matches at 9 bases. Trimming took 1 base from V and 8 from J; bases not matched to a gene: 5. Germline assignment: CDR1 LGHDT and CDR2 YNNKEL (reference sequence). This CDR3 has 14 amino acids. The CDR3: CASSQADRGEGYTF. The CDR3 coding sequence is TGTGCCAGCAGCCAAGCTGACAGGGGGGAAGGCTACACCTTC.

The sample holds one count of this clone. The chain couples TRBV5-6 to TRBJ2-1, with D uncertain. Deletions cut 2 bases from V and 0 bases from J, with 9 bases between. CDR1 SGHDT and CDR2 YYEEEE come from the germline V gene. The CDR3 sequence is 15 residues long. This chain's CDR3 is CASSFAGASYNEQFF. The DNA of the CDR3 is TGTGCCAGCAGCTTTGCCGGAGCCTCCTACAATGAGCAGTTCTTC.

The V call is TRBV4-1, the J call TRBJ2-5, with 9 bases aligning to TRBD2. Germline V lookup: CDR1 MGHRA, CDR2 YSYEKL. The CDR3 is made up of 16 amino acids. The J segment lost 5 bases and the V segment lost 0 bases, leaving 7 bases of the junction unmatched. In DNA, the CDR3 is TGCGCCAGCAGCCAAGAAGTAGCGGGGGCCGGGGAGACCCAGTACTTC. Its protein product is CASSQEVAGAGETQYF.

Only a few counts were recorded for this clone. The V and J genes are TRBV7-9 and TRBJ2-1; 12 bases agree with TRBD2. The ends lost 4 bases at V and 9 bases at J; junction bases unmatched: 4. Germline loops: CDR1 SEHNR, CDR2 FQNEAQ (reference sequence). This CDR3 has 14 residues. The CDR3 is CASSSLAGGAEQFF. The CDR3, as DNA: TGTGCCAGCAGCTCCCTAGCGGGGGGGGCTGAGCAGTTCTTC.

The CDR3 region is CASSATGGRNQPQHF. In nucleotides, the CDR3 is TGTGCCAGCAGCGCAACCGGGGGACGCAATCAGCCCCAGCATTTT. V gene TRBV9 combines with J gene TRBJ1-5; possibly TRBD1 for D (5 bases). Germline CDR1 is SGDLS and CDR2 is YYNGEE. This CDR3 spans 15 amino acids. V was clipped by 3 bases and J by 2 bases, with 12 bases between them. The full variable domain, rest sourced from reference TRBV9 and TRBJ1-5, is DSGVTQTPKHLITATGQRVTLRCSPRSGDLSVYWYQQSLDQGLQFLIQYYNGEERAKGNILERFSAQQFPDLHSELNLSSLELGDSALYFCASSATGGRNQPQHFGDGTRLSIL.

This chain uses TRBV10-1 with TRBJ1-1, with D uncertain. CDR1 is WNHNN, CDR2 SYGVQD, per germline (reference sequence). This CDR3 region has 13 residues. Trimming pared 11 bases from V and 0 bases from J, leaving 13 bases between. The CDR3 bases are TGCGCCTCCCAAAGAATGGTGAACACTGAAGCTTTCTTT. Amino acids: CASQRMVNTEAFF.

This clone has just one count. This chain uses TRBV5-1 with TRBJ1-1, with 10 bases identical to TRBD1. J was trimmed by 5 bases and V by 6 bases; bases with no gene match: 7. The CDR3 is 14 residues long. The V gene's germline CDR1 is SGHRS and CDR2 YFSETQ. The DNA for the CDR3 is TGCGCCAGCAAGGGACAGGGGTCCTCAACTGAAGCTTTCTTT. Its translation: CASKGQGSSTEAFF.

The chain employs TRBV27 and TRBJ1-2, with TRBD1 as a possible D gene (5 bases). There are 13 residues in the CDR3. Per the germline V gene, CDR1 is MNHEY and CDR2 is SMNVEV (reference sequence). The ends were cut back, 0 bases at V and 7 bases at J, with 9 bases in the middle. The CDR3 region has the DNA TGTGCCAGCAGTTTATCGGGGGTGGGTGGCTACACCTTC. The encoded protein is CASSLSGVGGYTF.

The chain joins TRBV11-2 to TRBJ2-3; 10 bases agree with TRBD2. The CDR3 consists of 16 residues. The junction had 5 bases not matched to a gene; V was cut back by 1 base and J by 4 bases. Germline CDR1 reads SGHAT; CDR2 reads FQNNGV. The CDR3 DNA reads as TGTGCCAGCAGCTTAGGAATAGCGGGGGGCTCAGATACGCAGTATTTT. It is translated as CASSLGIAGGSDTQYF. Using reference TRBV11-2 and TRBJ2-3 for the parts outside the CDR3, the full variable domain is EAGVAQSPRYKIIEKRQSVAFWCNPISGHATLYWYQQILGQGPKLLIQFQNNGVVDDSQLPKDRFSAERLKGVDSTLKIQPAKLEDSAVYLCASSLGIAGGSDTQYFGPGTRLTVL.

The CDR3 protein is CASSSTRTGYYDSNQPQHF. As DNA, the CDR3 is TGTGCCAGCAGCTCAACCAGGACGGGATACTATGATAGCAATCAGCCCCAGCATTTT. The gene calls are TRBV6-6 and TRBJ1-5; D gene unclear. The V end lost 6 bases, the J end lost 0 bases, and 24 bases lay between the germline ends. CDR3 size: 19 residues. CDR1 MNHNY and CDR2 SVGAGI come from the germline V gene (reference sequence).

The V and J genes are TRBV28 and TRBJ1-4; no clear D gene. With 7 bases removed from V and 4 bases from J, the gap between germline ends came to 13 bases. This CDR3 is 14 amino acids long. Germline V gene data show CDR1 as MDHEN and CDR2 as SYDVKM. The CDR3 protein is CASTPGSFNEKLFF. DNA for the CDR3: TGTGCCAGCACCCCCGGCTCCTTTAATGAAAAACTGTTTTTT.